This T cell receptor beta chain was recorded in a study of blood T cell repertoires in COVID-19. Germline CDR1 and CDR2: LGHDT and YNNKEL (reference sequence). This CDR3 is 13 amino acids long. Trimming shortened V by 0 bases and J by 8 bases, and 10 bases separated the two germline ends. The data were produced by immunoSEQ multiplex PCR, yet TCRdb's version contains in-frame clones alone and is incomplete. The table records over 200,000 clones, 84% of them present only once. Enrolled through a virtual design, the participants were between roughly 18 and 90 years of age and came from about two dozen US areas. The study assigned cohorts using participant-reported clinical history. Recovered participants had two consecutive negative NP/OP PCR tests, healthcare professional clearance, or symptom resolution.

This rearrangement joins TRBV3-1 (or the pseudogene TRBV3-2) to TRBJ1-2; no definite D call. The sequenced sample was PBMCs or T cells enriched from blood (not recorded which). The source of this sequence is a man in his fifties or sixties who had recovered from COVID-19. The CDR3 coding sequence is TGTGCCAGCAGCCAAGATACCTCTGGCGGCTACACCTTC. Translated, it gives CASSQDTSGGYTF.